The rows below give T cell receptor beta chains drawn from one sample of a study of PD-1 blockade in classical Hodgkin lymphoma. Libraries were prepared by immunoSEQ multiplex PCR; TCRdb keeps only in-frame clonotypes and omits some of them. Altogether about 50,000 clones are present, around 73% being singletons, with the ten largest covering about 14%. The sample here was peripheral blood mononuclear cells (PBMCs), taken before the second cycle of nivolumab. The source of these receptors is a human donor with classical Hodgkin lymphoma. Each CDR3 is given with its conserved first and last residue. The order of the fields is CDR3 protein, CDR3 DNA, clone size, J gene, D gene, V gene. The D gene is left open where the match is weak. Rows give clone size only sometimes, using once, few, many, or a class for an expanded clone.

CDR3: CASSPLRGSADTQYF
DNA: TGTGCCAGCAGTCCTTTAAGAGGGAGCGCAGATACGCAGTATTTT
size: few
J: TRBJ2-3
D: .
V: TRBV27

CDR3: CASDLRGTDTQYF
DNA: TGTGCCAGCGATCTGAGGGGCACAGATACGCAGTATTTT
size: .
J: TRBJ2-3
D: .
V: TRBV28

CDR3: CAISVGGPPDYGYTF
DNA: TGTGCCATCAGTGTCGGGGGACCCCCTGACTATGGCTACACCTTC
size: .
J: TRBJ1-2
D: .
V: TRBV10-3

CDR3: CASSAQGTHNEQFF
DNA: TGTGCCAGCTCTGCGCAGGGGACCCACAATGAGCAGTTCTTC
size: few
J: TRBJ2-1
D: .
V: TRBV6-1

CDR3: CASSFQGANQPQHF
DNA: TGTGCCAGCAGTTTCCAAGGAGCGAATCAGCCCCAGCATTTT
size: few
J: TRBJ1-5
D: .
V: TRBV6-5

CDR3: CASSLLGGEQFF
DNA: TGTGCTAGCAGCTTATTAGGAGGTGAGCAGTTCTTC
size: .
J: TRBJ2-1
D: .
V: TRBV7-7

CDR3: CASSTFAAETNEKLFF
DNA: TGTGCCAGCAGTACCTTCGCAGCAGAGACTAATGAAAAACTGTTTTTT
size: few
J: TRBJ1-4
D: .
V: TRBV28

CDR3: CASSYRDDEQFF
DNA: TGTGCCAGCAGTTACAGGGACGATGAGCAGTTCTTC
size: many
J: TRBJ2-1
D: .
V: TRBV6-5

CDR3: CASSLYYGGGETQYF
DNA: TGTGCCAGCAGCCTATATTACGGGGGTGGGGAGACCCAGTACTTC
size: .
J: TRBJ2-5
D: .
V: TRBV27

CDR3: CASMGNANTGELFF
DNA: TGTGCCAGCATGGGCAACGCGAACACCGGGGAGCTGTTTTTT
size: .
J: TRBJ2-2
D: .
V: TRBV6-5

CDR3: CASSSQTGLYEQYF
DNA: TGTGCCAGCAGTTCCCAGACAGGGTTGTACGAGCAGTACTTC
size: .
J: TRBJ2-7
D: TRBD1
V: TRBV6-6

CDR3: CASRRLVSVNEQFF
DNA: TGTGCCAGCAGAAGACTAGTTTCCGTTAATGAGCAGTTCTTC
size: once
J: TRBJ2-1
D: .
V: TRBV6-6

CDR3: CATLGIYGNQPQHF
DNA: TGTGCCACCCTGGGGATTTATGGAAATCAGCCCCAGCATTTT
size: .
J: TRBJ1-5
D: .
V: TRBV19

CDR3: CASSPPGSSGANVLTF
DNA: TGTGCCAGCTCACCACCGGGGAGCTCTGGGGCCAACGTCCTGACTTTC
size: once
J: TRBJ2-6
D: .
V: TRBV18

CDR3: CASTAVAGGRYEQYF
DNA: TGTGCCAGCACCGCCGTAGCGGGAGGCCGCTACGAGCAGTACTTC
size: .
J: TRBJ2-7
D: TRBD2
V: TRBV28

CDR3: CASTGIINSNQPQHF
DNA: TGTGCCAGTACAGGGATAATCAATAGCAATCAGCCCCAGCATTTT
size: .
J: TRBJ1-5
D: .
V: TRBV19

CDR3: CASSPLSAGETQYF
DNA: TGTGCCAGCAGCCCCCTTTCTGCGGGTGAGACCCAGTACTTC
size: .
J: TRBJ2-5
D: .
V: TRBV7-9